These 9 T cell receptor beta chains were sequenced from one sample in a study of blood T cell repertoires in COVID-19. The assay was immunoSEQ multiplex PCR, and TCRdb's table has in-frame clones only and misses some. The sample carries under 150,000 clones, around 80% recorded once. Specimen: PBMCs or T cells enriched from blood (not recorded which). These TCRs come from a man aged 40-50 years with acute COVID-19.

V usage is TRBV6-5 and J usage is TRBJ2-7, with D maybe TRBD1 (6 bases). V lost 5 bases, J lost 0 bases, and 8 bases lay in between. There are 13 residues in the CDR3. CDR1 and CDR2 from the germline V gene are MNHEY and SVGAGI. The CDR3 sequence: CASSRDNSYEQYF. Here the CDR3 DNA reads TGTGCCAGCAGTAGGGACAACTCCTACGAGCAGTACTTC.

This CDR3 is CASTYLAGGNHNEQFF. DNA of the CDR3: TGTGCCAGCACATACTTAGCGGGAGGGAACCACAATGAGCAGTTCTTC. The V call is TRBV2, the J call TRBJ2-1, with 11 bases that match TRBD2. The CDR3 is made up of 16 amino acids. The V gene's germline CDR1 is SNHLY and CDR2 FYNNEI. Unmatched junction bases numbered 10, after V lost 7 bases and J lost 5 bases.

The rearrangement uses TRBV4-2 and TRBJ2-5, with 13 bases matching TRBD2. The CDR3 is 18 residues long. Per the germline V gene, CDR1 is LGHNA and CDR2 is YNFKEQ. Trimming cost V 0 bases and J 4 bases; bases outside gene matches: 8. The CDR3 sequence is CASSQDRLAGGRGETQYF. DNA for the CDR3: TGTGCCAGCAGCCAAGATAGACTAGCGGGGGGACGAGGAGAGACCCAGTACTTC.

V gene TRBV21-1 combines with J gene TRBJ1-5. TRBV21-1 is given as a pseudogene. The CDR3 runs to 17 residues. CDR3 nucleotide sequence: TGTGCCAGCAGCACCACGGGACGGGCCCCTAGCGATCAGCCCCAGCATTTT. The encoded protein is CASSTTGRAPSDQPQHF.

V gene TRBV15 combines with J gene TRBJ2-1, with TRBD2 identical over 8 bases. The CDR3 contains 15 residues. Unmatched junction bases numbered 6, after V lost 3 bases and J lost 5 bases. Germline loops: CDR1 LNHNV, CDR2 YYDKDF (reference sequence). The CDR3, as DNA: TGTGCCACCAGCAGCCCGGGACTAGACCACAATGAGCAGTTCTTC. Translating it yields CATSSPGLDHNEQFF.

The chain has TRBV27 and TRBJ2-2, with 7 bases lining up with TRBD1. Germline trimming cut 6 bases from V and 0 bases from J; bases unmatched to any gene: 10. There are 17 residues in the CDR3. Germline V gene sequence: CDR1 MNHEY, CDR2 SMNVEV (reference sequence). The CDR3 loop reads CASRIDRDSANTGELFF. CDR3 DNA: TGTGCCAGCAGGATCGACAGGGACAGCGCGAACACCGGGGAGCTGTTTTTT.

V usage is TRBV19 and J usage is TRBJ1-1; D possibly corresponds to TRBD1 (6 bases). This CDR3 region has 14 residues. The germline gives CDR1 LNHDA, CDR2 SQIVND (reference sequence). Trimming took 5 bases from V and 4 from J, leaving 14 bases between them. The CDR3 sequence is CASSPQGHFTEAFF. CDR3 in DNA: TGTGCCAGTAGTCCCCAGGGACATTTCACTGAAGCTTTCTTT. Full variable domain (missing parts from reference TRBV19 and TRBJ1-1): DGGITQSPKYLFRKEGQNVTLSCEQNLNHDAMYWYRQDPGQGLRLIYYSQIVNDFQKGDIAEGYSVSREKKESFPLTVTSAQKNPTAFYLCASSPQGHFTEAFFGQGTRLTVV.

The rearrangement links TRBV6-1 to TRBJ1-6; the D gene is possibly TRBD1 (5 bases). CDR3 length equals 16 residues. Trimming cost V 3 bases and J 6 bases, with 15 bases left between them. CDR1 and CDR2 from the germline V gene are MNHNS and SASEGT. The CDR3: CASSDYLGQSNSPLHF. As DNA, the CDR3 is TGTGCCAGCAGTGATTATCTGGGGCAGTCTAATTCACCCCTCCACTTT.

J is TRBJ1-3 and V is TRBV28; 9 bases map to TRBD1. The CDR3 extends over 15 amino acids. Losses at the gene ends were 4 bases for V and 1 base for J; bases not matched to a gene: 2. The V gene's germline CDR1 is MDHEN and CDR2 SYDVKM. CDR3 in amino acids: CASSSGTGSGNTIYF. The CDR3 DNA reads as TGTGCCAGCAGTTCAGGGACAGGGTCTGGAAACACCATATATTTT.